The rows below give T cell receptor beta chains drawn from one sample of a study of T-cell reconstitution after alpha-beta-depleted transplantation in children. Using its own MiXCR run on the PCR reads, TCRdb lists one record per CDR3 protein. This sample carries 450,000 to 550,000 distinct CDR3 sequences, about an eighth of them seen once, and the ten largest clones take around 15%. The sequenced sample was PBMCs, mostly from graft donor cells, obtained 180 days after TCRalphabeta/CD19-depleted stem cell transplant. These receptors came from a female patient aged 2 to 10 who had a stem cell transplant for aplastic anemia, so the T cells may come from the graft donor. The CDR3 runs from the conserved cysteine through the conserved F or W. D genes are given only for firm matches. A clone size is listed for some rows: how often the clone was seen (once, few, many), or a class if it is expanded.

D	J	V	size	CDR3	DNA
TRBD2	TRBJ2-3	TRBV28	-	CASRANSYFSGRENTDTQYF	TGTGCCAGCAGAGCGAATAGTTACTTTAGCGGGAGGGAGAACACAGATACGCAGTATTTT
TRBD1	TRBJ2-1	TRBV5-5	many	CASSRAGTEYNEQFF	TGTGCCAGCAGCAGGGCCGGGACAGAATACAATGAGCAGTTCTTC
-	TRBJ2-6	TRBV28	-	CATGGPGAISGANVLTF	TGTGCCACCGGAGGGCCGGGGGCTATCTCTGGGGCCAACGTCCTGACTTTC
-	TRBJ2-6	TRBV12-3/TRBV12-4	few	CASSFIGNGANVLTF	TGTGCCAGCAGTTTCATAGGAAATGGGGCCAACGTCCTGACTTTC
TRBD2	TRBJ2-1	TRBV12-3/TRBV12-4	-	CASSISGSGNEQFF	TGTGCCAGCAGCATTAGCGGGAGCGGCAATGAGCAGTTCTTC
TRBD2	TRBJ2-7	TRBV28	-	CASRLRAGVVHEQYF	TGTGCCAGCAGGCTAAGAGCGGGAGTAGTCCACGAGCAGTACTTC
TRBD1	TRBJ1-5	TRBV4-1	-	CASSQVDRAYSNQPQHF	TGCGCCAGCAGCCAAGTCGACAGGGCTTATAGCAATCAGCCCCAGCATTTT
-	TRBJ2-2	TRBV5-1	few	CASSLRPFGELFF	TGCGCCAGCAGCCTCCGGCCCTTCGGGGAGCTGTTTTTT
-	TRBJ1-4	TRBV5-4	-	CASSLTEKKLFF	TGTGCCAGCAGCTTAACAGAGAAAAAACTGTTTTTT
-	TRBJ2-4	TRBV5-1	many	CASSLETAKNIQYF	TGCGCCAGCAGCTTAGAAACAGCCAAAAACATTCAGTACTTC
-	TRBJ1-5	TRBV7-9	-	CASSLIVGSGDQPQHF	TGTGCCAGCAGCTTAATCGTAGGGAGCGGGGATCAGCCCCAGCATTTT
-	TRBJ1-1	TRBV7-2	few	CASSRTRGTEAFF	TGTGCCAGCAGCCGGACGAGGGGCACTGAAGCTTTCTTT
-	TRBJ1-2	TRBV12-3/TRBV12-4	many	CASRPRWSGADGYTF	TGTGCCAGCAGGCCAAGGTGGTCCGGGGCGGATGGCTACACCTTC
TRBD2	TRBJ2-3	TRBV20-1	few	CSASRTSGRVNTQYF	TGCAGTGCCAGCCGGACTAGCGGGAGGGTAAATACGCAGTATTTT
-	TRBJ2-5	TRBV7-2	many	CASSLAEYRAGTQYF	TGTGCCAGCAGCTTAGCGGAGTACAGGGCGGGGACCCAGTACTTC
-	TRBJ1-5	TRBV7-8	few	CASSLVAASGSYSNQPQHF	TGTGCCAGCAGCTTAGTGGCAGCCTCGGGGAGTTATAGCAATCAGCCCCAGCATTTT
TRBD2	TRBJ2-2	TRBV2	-	CASSEGREGPGELFF	TGTGCCAGCAGTGAAGGCAGGGAGGGGCCCGGGGAGCTGTTTTTT
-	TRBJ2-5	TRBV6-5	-	CASSSADIQETQYF	TGTGCCAGCAGTTCCGCGGACATCCAAGAGACCCAGTACTTC
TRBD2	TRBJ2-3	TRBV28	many	CASSLQLAGLTSTDTQYF	TGTGCCAGCAGTTTGCAACTAGCGGGACTTACTAGCACAGATACGCAGTATTTT
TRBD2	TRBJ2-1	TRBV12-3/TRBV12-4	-	CASSTSGSYNEQFF	TGTGCCAGCAGTACTAGCGGATCCTACAATGAGCAGTTCTTC
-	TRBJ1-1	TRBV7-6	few	CASSPLAGPLSTEAFF	TGTGCCAGCAGCCCCCTAGCGGGGCCTTTGAGCACTGAAGCTTTCTTT
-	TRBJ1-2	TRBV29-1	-	CSVAQRPRVRGYTF	TGCAGCGTTGCCCAGCGCCCTAGAGTGAGAGGCTACACCTTC